The entry below describes one T cell receptor (beta chain). Its target is not known. Libraries were prepared by immunoSEQ multiplex PCR; TCRdb keeps only in-frame clonotypes and omits some of them. The sample records roughly 67,000 clones, over 70% being singletons. Trimming removed 6 bases from V and 1 base from J, with 10 bases in between. From germline, CDR1 is MNHNY and CDR2 SVGAGI (reference sequence). The length of the CDR3 is 14 residues. Pools of viral peptides were used by the ViraFEST assay to expand antigen-specific CD4+ T cells ahead of sequencing. When around 9 days of culture had elapsed, CD4+ T cells were isolated. All vaccine recipients tested negative for nucleocapsid antibodies and had never contracted SARS-CoV-2 infection. These data are taken from a study of vaccination effects on CD4 cells after COVID-19. Study conclusions and caveats: Limitations: small convalescent group and missing early post-infection timepoints.

The rearrangement links TRBV6-6 to TRBJ2-4; D not certain. Specimen: CD4+ T cells from PBMCs cultured with SARS-CoV-2 spike peptides, collected before COVID-19 vaccination. The TCR sequence derives from a human donor who received a COVID-19 vaccine. CDR3: CASSKLDAKNIQYF. CDR3 DNA: TGTGCCAGCAGCAAATTAGACGCCAAAAACATTCAGTACTTC.